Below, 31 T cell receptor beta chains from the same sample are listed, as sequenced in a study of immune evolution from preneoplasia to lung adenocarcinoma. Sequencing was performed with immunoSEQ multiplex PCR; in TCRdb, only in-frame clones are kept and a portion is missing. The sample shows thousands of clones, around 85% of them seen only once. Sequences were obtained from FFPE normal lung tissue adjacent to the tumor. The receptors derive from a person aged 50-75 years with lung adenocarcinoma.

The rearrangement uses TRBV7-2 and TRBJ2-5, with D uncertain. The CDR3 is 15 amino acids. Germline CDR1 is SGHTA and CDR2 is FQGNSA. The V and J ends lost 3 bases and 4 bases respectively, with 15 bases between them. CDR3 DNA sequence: TGTGCCAGCAGCTTGGGAAACGTCGCGGCAGAGACCCAGTACTTC. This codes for CASSLGNVAAETQYF.

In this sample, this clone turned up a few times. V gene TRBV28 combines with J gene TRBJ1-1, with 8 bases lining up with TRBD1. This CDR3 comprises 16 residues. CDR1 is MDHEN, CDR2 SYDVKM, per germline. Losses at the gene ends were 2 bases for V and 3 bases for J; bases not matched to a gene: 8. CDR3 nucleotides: TGTGCCAGCAGTTTAAGCGGCAGGGGACAGGACACTGAAGCTTTCTTT. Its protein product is CASSLSGRGQDTEAFF.

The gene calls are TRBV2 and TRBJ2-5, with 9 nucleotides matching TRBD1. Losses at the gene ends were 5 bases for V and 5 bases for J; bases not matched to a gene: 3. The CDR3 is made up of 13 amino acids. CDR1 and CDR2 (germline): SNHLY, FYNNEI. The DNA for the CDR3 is TGTGCCAGCAGTCGACAGGGGGGGGAGACCCAGTACTTC. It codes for CASSRQGGETQYF.

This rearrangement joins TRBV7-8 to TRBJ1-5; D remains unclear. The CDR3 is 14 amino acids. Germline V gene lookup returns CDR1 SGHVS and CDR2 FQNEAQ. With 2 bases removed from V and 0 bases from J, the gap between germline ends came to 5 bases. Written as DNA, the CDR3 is TGTGCCAGCAGCTTAAGTACTAGCAATCAGCCCCAGCATTTT. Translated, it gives CASSLSTSNQPQHF.

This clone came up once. The CDR3 sequence is CASSLVELETQYF. Here the CDR3 DNA reads TGTGCCAGCAGCTTGGTCGAGCTAGAGACCCAGTACTTC. V is TRBV5-6 and J is TRBJ2-5, with D hard to call. Germline values: CDR1 SGHDT, CDR2 YYEEEE. V was shortened by 0 bases and J by 4 bases, with 7 bases between the two germline ends. This CDR3 has 13 residues.

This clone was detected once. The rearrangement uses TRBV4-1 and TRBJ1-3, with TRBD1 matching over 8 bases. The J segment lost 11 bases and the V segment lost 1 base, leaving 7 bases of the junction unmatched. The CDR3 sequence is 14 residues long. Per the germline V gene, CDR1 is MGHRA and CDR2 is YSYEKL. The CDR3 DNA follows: TGCGCCAGCAGCCAAGTACCCGGACAGGGATCCATATATTTT. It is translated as CASSQVPGQGSIYF.

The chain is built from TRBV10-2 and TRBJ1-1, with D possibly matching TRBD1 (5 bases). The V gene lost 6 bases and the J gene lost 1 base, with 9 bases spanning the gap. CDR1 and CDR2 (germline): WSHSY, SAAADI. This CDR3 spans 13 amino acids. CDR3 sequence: CASRRGENTEAFF. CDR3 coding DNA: TGCGCCAGCAGAAGGGGCGAGAACACTGAAGCTTTCTTT.

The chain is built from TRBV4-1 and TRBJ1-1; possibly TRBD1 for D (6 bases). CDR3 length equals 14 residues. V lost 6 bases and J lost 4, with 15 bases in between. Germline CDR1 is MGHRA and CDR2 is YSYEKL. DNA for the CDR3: TGCGCCAGCAGGAAACAGGGTCTTGGCACTGAAGCTTTCTTT. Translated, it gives CASRKQGLGTEAFF.

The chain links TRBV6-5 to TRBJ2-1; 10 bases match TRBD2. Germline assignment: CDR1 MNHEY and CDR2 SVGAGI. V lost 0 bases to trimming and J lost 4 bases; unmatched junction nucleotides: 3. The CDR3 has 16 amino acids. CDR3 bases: TGTGCCAGCAGTTACTCTGCAGCGGGAGGGTACAATGAGCAGTTCTTC. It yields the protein CASSYSAAGGYNEQFF.

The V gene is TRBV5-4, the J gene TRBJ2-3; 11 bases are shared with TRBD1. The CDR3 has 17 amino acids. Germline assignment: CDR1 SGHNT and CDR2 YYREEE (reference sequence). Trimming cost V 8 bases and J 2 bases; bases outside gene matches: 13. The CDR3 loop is CASEPLTGQGDTDTQYF. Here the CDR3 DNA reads TGTGCCAGTGAGCCCCTCACGGGACAGGGGGACACAGATACGCAGTATTTT.

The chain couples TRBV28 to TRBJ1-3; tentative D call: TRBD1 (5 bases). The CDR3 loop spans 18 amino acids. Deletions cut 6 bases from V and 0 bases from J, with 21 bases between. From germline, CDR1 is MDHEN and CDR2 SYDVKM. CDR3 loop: CASRPRPGRRVSGNTIYF. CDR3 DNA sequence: TGTGCCAGCAGACCCAGACCGGGACGGCGGGTCTCTGGAAACACCATATATTTT.

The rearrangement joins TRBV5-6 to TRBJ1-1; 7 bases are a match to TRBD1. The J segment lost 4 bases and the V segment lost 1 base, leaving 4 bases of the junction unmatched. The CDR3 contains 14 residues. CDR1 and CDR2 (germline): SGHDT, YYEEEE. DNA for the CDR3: TGTGCCAGCAGCTTGCCTCACAGGGGCACTGAAGCTTTCTTT. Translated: CASSLPHRGTEAFF.

CDR3 bases: TGTGCCAGCAGCAGCCTCAACCCCACTAGCGGGAGGGGCAATGAGCAGTTCTTC. Protein product: CASSSLNPTSGRGNEQFF. The chain recombines TRBV9 with TRBJ2-1; 13 bases fit TRBD2. Germline trimming cut 4 bases from V and 6 bases from J; bases unmatched to any gene: 13. The CDR3 runs 18 residues. Per the germline V gene, CDR1 is SGDLS and CDR2 is YYNGEE.

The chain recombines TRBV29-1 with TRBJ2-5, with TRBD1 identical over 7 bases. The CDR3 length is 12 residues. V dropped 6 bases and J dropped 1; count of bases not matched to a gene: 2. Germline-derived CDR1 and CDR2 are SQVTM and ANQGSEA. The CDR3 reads CSVGQVQETQYF. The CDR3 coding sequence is TGCAGCGTAGGACAGGTCCAAGAGACCCAGTACTTC.

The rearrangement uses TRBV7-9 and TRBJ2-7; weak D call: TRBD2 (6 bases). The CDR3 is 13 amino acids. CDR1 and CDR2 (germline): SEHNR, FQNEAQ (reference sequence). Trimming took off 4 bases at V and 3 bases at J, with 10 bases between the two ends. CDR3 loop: CASSSGAYYEQYF. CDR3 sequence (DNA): TGTGCCAGCAGCTCGGGAGCATACTACGAGCAGTACTTC.

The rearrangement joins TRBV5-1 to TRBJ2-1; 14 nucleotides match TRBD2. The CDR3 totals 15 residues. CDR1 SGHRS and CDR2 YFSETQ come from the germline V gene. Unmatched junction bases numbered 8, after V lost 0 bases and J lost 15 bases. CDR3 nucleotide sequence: TGCGCCAGCAGCTTGGGGACTAGCGGGAGGTATGGGGCGTTCTTC. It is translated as CASSLGTSGRYGAFF.

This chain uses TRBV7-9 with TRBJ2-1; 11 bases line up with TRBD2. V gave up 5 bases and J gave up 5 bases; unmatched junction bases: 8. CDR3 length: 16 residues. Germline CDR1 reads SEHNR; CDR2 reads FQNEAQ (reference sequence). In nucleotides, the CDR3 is TGTGCCAGCAGCCCAGGGACTAGCGGCCGCAACAATGAGCAGTTCTTC. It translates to CASSPGTSGRNNEQFF.

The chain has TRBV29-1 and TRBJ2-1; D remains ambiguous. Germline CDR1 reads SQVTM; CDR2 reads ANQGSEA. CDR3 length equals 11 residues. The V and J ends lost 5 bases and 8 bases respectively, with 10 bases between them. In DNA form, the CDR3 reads TGCAGCGTTACTACGACGGATGAGCAGTTCTTC. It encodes CSVTTTDEQFF.

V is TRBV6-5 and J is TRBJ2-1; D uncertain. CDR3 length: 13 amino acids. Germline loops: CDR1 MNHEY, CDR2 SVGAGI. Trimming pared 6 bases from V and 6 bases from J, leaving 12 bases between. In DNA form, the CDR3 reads TGTGCCAGCAGGCTACGACGGATCAATGAGCAGTTCTTC. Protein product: CASRLRRINEQFF.

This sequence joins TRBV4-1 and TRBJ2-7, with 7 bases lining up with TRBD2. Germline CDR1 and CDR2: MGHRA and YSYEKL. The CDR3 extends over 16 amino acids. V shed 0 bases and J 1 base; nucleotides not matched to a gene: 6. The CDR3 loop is CASSQDLAGVSYEQYF. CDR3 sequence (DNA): TGCGCCAGCAGCCAAGATTTGGCGGGAGTTTCCTACGAGCAGTACTTC.

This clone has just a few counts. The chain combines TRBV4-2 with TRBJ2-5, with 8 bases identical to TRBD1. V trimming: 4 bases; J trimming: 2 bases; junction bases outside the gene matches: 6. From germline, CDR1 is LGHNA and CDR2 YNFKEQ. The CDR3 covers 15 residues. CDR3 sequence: CASSPSRTGQETQYF. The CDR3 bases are TGTGCCAGCAGCCCAAGCCGGACAGGGCAAGAGACCCAGTACTTC.

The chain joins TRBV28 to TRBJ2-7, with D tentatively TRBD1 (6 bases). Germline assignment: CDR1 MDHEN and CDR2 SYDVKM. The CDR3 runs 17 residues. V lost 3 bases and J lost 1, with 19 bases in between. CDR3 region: CASSFAWGPDGSYEQYF. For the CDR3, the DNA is TGTGCCAGCAGTTTTGCCTGGGGGCCGGATGGGTCCTACGAGCAGTACTTC.

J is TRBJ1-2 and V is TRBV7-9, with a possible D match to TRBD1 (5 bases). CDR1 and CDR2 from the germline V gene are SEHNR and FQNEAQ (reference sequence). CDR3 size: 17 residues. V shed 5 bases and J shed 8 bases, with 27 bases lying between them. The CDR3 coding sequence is TGTGCCAGCAGCCCAGTCCTTGGGAGGGGCAGGGCTGGAGGCTACACCTTC. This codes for CASSPVLGRGRAGGYTF.

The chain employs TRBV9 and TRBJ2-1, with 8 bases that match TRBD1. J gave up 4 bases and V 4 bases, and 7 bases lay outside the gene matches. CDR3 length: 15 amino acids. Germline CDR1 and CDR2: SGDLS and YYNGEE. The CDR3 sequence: CASSPRDRQYNEQFF. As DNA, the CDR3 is TGTGCCAGCAGCCCCCGGGACAGGCAATACAATGAGCAGTTCTTC.

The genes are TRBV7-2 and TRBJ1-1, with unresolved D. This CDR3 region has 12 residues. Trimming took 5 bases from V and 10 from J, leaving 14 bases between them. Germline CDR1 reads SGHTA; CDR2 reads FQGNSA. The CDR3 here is CASSTYPRGAFF. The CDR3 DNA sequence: TGTGCCAGCAGCACCTATCCTCGCGGAGCTTTCTTT.

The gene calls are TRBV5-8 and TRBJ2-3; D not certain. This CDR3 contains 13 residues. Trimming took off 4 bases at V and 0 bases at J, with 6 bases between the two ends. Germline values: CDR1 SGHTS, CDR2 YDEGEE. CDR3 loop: CASSPWSTDTQYF. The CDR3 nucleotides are TGTGCCAGCAGCCCTTGGAGCACAGATACGCAGTATTTT.

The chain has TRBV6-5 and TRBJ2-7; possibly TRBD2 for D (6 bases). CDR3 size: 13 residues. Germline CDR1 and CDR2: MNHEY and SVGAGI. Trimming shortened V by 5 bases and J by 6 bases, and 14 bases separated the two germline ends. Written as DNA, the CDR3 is TGTGCCAGCAGTGGGGCGGGATCGGGCGAGCAGTACTTC. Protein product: CASSGAGSGEQYF.

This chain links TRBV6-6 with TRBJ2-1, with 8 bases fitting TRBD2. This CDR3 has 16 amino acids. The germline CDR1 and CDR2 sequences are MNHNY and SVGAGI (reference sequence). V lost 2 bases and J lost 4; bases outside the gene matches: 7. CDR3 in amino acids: CASSYIPSGPYNEQFF. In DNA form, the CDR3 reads TGTGCCAGCAGTTACATCCCTAGCGGGCCTTACAATGAGCAGTTCTTC.

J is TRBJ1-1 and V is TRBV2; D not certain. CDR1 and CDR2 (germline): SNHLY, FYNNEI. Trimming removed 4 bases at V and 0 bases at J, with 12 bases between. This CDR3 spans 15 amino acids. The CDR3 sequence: CASSAPDGMNTEAFF. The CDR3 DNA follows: TGTGCCAGCAGTGCGCCCGACGGGATGAACACTGAAGCTTTCTTT. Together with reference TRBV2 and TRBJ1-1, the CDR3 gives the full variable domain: EPEVTQTPSHQVTQMGQEVILRCVPISNHLYFYWYRQILGQKVEFLVSFYNNEISEKSEIFDDQFSVERPDGSNFTLKIRSTKLEDSAMYFCASSAPDGMNTEAFFGQGTRLTVV.

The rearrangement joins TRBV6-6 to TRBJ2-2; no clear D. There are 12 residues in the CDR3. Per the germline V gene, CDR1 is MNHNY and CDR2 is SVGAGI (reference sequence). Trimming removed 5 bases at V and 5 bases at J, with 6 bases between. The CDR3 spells CASSRKTGELFF. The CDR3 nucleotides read TGTGCCAGCAGTCGGAAGACCGGGGAGCTGTTTTTT.

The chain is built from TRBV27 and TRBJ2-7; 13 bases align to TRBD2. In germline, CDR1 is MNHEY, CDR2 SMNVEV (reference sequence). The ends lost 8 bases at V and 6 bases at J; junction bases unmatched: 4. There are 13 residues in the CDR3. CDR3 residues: CASRTSGSLEQYF. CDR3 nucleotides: TGTGCCAGCCGGACTAGCGGGAGTCTCGAGCAGTACTTC.